This is a list of T cell receptor beta chains from one sample in a study of OX40 agonist ivuxolimab in advanced cancers. Sequencing was performed with immunoSEQ multiplex PCR; in TCRdb, only in-frame clones are kept and a portion is missing. The sample holds tens of thousands of clones, about 80% seen once. Sequences were derived from CD4+ or CD8+ T cells sorted from blood, sampled in a trial of the OX40 agonist ivuxolimab. The receptors originated from an adult with an advanced solid tumor such as melanoma, head and neck, liver or kidney cancer. Both conserved end residues are part of each CDR3. Fields, in order: CDR3 length, D gene, J gene, clone size, V gene, CDR3 protein, CDR3 DNA. D genes are given only for firm matches. A clone size is listed for some rows: how often the clone was seen (once, few, many), or a class if it is expanded.

cdr3_length: 13; d_call: NA; j_call: TRBJ2-3; clone_size: NA; v_call: TRBV7-9; cdr3_aa: CASSSYGTDTQYF; cdr3_nt: TGTGCCAGCAGCTCTTATGGGACAGATACGCAGTATTTT
cdr3_length: 16; d_call: NA; j_call: TRBJ1-2; clone_size: NA; v_call: TRBV7-2; cdr3_aa: CASRSLLGSSNYGYTF; cdr3_nt: TGTGCCAGCAGAAGTCTCCTAGGGTCGTCTAACTATGGCTACACCTTC
cdr3_length: 11; d_call: NA; j_call: TRBJ1-2; clone_size: NA; v_call: TRBV6-5; cdr3_aa: CASRRESGYTF; cdr3_nt: TGTGCCAGCAGAAGAGAGTCTGGCTACACCTTC
cdr3_length: 15; d_call: NA; j_call: TRBJ2-6; clone_size: NA; v_call: TRBV9; cdr3_aa: CASSNPTTGANVLTF; cdr3_nt: TGTGCCAGCAGCAATCCGACTACTGGGGCCAACGTCCTGACTTTC
cdr3_length: 11; d_call: NA; j_call: TRBJ2-3; clone_size: NA; v_call: TRBV20-1; cdr3_aa: CSASITDTQYF; cdr3_nt: TGCAGTGCTAGCATAACAGATACGCAGTATTTT
cdr3_length: 13; d_call: NA; j_call: TRBJ1-4; clone_size: NA; v_call: TRBV5-1; cdr3_aa: CASRGTANEKLFF; cdr3_nt: TGCGCCAGCCGCGGGACGGCTAATGAAAAACTGTTTTTT
cdr3_length: 15; d_call: TRBD1; j_call: TRBJ2-2; clone_size: NA; v_call: TRBV6-6; cdr3_aa: CASSYSGQGVGELFF; cdr3_nt: TGTGCCAGCAGTTACTCGGGACAGGGAGTCGGGGAGCTGTTTTTT
cdr3_length: 14; d_call: NA; j_call: TRBJ1-4; clone_size: NA; v_call: TRBV15; cdr3_aa: CATSSDLGAEKLFF; cdr3_nt: TGTGCCACCAGCTCCGATCTGGGAGCGGAAAAACTGTTTTTT
cdr3_length: 14; d_call: NA; j_call: TRBJ2-7; clone_size: NA; v_call: TRBV7-2; cdr3_aa: CASSLGRRAYEQYF; cdr3_nt: TGTGCCAGCAGCTTAGGGAGGAGGGCCTACGAGCAGTACTTC
cdr3_length: 18; d_call: NA; j_call: TRBJ2-5; clone_size: NA; v_call: TRBV7-9; cdr3_aa: CASSLDGWALTRQETQYF; cdr3_nt: TGTGCCAGCAGCTTAGATGGTTGGGCTCTGACGCGCCAAGAGACCCAGTACTTC
cdr3_length: 16; d_call: TRBD2; j_call: TRBJ2-7; clone_size: NA; v_call: TRBV11-3; cdr3_aa: CASSPRAGVGAYEQYF; cdr3_nt: TGTGCCAGCAGCCCTAGAGCGGGAGTGGGGGCCTACGAGCAGTACTTC
cdr3_length: 15; d_call: NA; j_call: TRBJ2-5; clone_size: NA; v_call: TRBV19; cdr3_aa: CASSAMTTPKETQYF; cdr3_nt: TGTGCCAGTAGTGCGATGACTACTCCGAAGGAGACCCAGTACTTC
cdr3_length: 15; d_call: TRBD1; j_call: TRBJ1-1; clone_size: NA; v_call: TRBV6-5; cdr3_aa: CASSYGSGGVTEAFF; cdr3_nt: TGTGCCAGCAGTTACGGGTCAGGGGGCGTCACTGAAGCTTTCTTT
cdr3_length: 14; d_call: NA; j_call: TRBJ1-5; clone_size: NA; v_call: TRBV28; cdr3_aa: CASSLGLSNQPQHF; cdr3_nt: TGTGCCAGCAGTTTAGGCCTTAGCAATCAGCCCCAGCATTTT
cdr3_length: 15; d_call: TRBD2; j_call: TRBJ2-1; clone_size: NA; v_call: TRBV11-2; cdr3_aa: CASSLAAGVYNEQFF; cdr3_nt: TGTGCCAGCAGCTTAGCAGCGGGAGTTTACAATGAGCAGTTCTTC
cdr3_length: 16; d_call: NA; j_call: TRBJ1-6; clone_size: NA; v_call: TRBV4-1; cdr3_aa: CASSQAVALYNSPLHF; cdr3_nt: TGCGCCAGCAGCCAAGCGGTAGCCTTATATAATTCACCCCTCCACTTT
cdr3_length: 17; d_call: TRBD1; j_call: TRBJ1-2; clone_size: NA; v_call: TRBV18; cdr3_aa: CASSPPETGGRFYGYTF; cdr3_nt: TGTGCCAGCTCACCACCGGAGACAGGGGGACGGTTCTATGGCTACACCTTC
cdr3_length: 14; d_call: NA; j_call: TRBJ2-3; clone_size: NA; v_call: TRBV7-3; cdr3_aa: CASSLNRGTDTQYF; cdr3_nt: TGTGCCAGCAGCTTAAACAGGGGCACAGATACGCAGTATTTT
cdr3_length: 17; d_call: NA; j_call: TRBJ2-1; clone_size: NA; v_call: TRBV14; cdr3_aa: CASSQDLGSRLHNEQFF; cdr3_nt: TGTGCCAGCAGCCAAGATCTGGGATCGAGACTCCACAATGAGCAGTTCTTC
cdr3_length: 16; d_call: NA; j_call: TRBJ1-2; clone_size: NA; v_call: TRBV28; cdr3_aa: CASSLTGRVSAYGYTF; cdr3_nt: TGTGCCAGCAGTCTTACGGGCAGGGTCTCTGCCTATGGCTACACCTTC
cdr3_length: 18; d_call: NA; j_call: TRBJ1-1; clone_size: NA; v_call: TRBV9; cdr3_aa: CASSVDGVETGSGTEAFF; cdr3_nt: TGTGCCAGCAGCGTAGATGGAGTGGAAACAGGGTCGGGAACTGAAGCTTTCTTT
cdr3_length: 15; d_call: NA; j_call: TRBJ1-4; clone_size: NA; v_call: TRBV7-9; cdr3_aa: CASSLQGTSNEKLFF; cdr3_nt: TGTGCCAGCAGCCTGCAGGGGACCTCCAATGAAAAACTGTTTTTT
cdr3_length: 15; d_call: TRBD1; j_call: TRBJ2-5; clone_size: few; v_call: TRBV6-5; cdr3_aa: CASSYDHYRGETQYF; cdr3_nt: TGTGCCAGCAGTTACGACCACTACAGGGGAGAGACCCAGTACTTC
cdr3_length: 16; d_call: TRBD2; j_call: TRBJ2-1; clone_size: NA; v_call: TRBV19; cdr3_aa: CASSASGRGSVTEQFF; cdr3_nt: TGTGCCAGTAGTGCTAGCGGGAGGGGTTCTGTGACTGAGCAGTTCTTC